This record looks at one T cell receptor (beta chain) sequence and its context. This sample is drawn from a study of T-cell reconstitution after alpha-beta-depleted transplantation in children. A library of TCRbeta sequences, prepared with unique molecular identifiers, was generated. TCRdb redid the calling of the PCR reads with MiXCR, one entry per CDR3 protein. Altogether around 100,000 distinct CDR3 sequences are present, 10% being singletons, with the ten largest covering around 35%. Here the sequenced sample was PBMCs, taken before TCRalphabeta/CD19-depleted stem cell transplant. The receptor was isolated from a boy younger than 10 with acute lymphoblastic leukemia, due to receive a stem cell transplant.

The CDR3 bases are TGTGCCATCCTAGATTCGACTAGCGGGAGGACCACCTTCGAGCAGTACTTC. Translation: CAILDSTSGRTTFEQYF. The J gene is TRBJ2-7, the V gene TRBV10-3, with TRBD2 matching over 13 bases. V was pared by 8 bases and J by 6 bases, with 16 bases of the junction left unmatched. The V gene's germline CDR1 is ENHRY and CDR2 SYGVKD. This CDR3 contains 17 residues.